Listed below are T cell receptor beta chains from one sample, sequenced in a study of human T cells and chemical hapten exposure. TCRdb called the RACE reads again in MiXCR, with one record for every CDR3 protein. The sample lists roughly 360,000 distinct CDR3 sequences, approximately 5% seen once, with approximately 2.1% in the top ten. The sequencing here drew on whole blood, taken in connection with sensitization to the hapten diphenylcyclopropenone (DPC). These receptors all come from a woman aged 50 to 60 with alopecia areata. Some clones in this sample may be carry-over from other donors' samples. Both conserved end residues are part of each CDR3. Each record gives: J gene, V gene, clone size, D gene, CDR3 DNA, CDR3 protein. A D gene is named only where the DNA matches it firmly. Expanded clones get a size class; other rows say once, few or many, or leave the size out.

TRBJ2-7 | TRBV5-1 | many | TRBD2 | TGCGCCAGCAGCTTATTAGCGGGGGAAACCTACGAGCAGTACTTC | CASSLLAGETYEQYF
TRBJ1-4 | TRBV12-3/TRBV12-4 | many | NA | TGTGCCAGCAGTTTACTCAGTCCCAAGATTAGCGGAAAACTGTTTTTT | CASSLLSPKISGKLFF
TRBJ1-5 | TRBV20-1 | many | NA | TGCAGTGCGGCCGGGACGGATAATCAGCCCCAGCATTTT | CSAAGTDNQPQHF
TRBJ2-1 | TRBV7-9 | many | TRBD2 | TGTGCCAGCAGCCGGACTAGCGGAGGCTACAATGAGCAGTTCTTC | CASSRTSGGYNEQFF
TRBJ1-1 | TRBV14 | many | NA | TGTGCCAGCAGCCTCGACAGGACCACTGAAGCTTTCTTT | CASSLDRTTEAFF
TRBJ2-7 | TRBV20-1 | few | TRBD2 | TGCAGTGCTAGAGGACTAGCGGGGGTTAGCGAGCAGTACTTC | CSARGLAGVSEQYF
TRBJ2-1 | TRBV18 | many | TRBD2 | TGTGCCAGCTCACGGGTTAGCGGGAGCTCGGCCTACAATGAGCAGTTCTTC | CASSRVSGSSAYNEQFF
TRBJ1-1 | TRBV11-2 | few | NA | TGTGCCAGCAGCTTAGAGACCTTTGAAGCTTTCTTT | CASSLETFEAFF
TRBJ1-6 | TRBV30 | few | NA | TGTGCCTGGGACCAGGACCACGATTCACCCCTCCACTTT | CAWDQDHDSPLHF
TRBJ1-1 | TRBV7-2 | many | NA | TGTGCCAGCAGCTTAGTAGGTCTGCACACTGAAGCTTTCTTT | CASSLVGLHTEAFF
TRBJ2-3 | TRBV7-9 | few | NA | TGTGCCAGCAGCTTATTCCGGGAAACAGATACGCAGTATTTT | CASSLFRETDTQYF
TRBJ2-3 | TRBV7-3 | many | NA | TGTGCCAGCAGCCCCGGGACTTTCCGCCCCCATACGCAGTATTTT | CASSPGTFRPHTQYF
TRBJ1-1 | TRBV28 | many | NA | TGTGCCAGCAGTTTACCACAGGGTTCCACTGAAGCTTTCTTT | CASSLPQGSTEAFF
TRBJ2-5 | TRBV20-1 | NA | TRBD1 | TGCAGCGTTCATCCGGGACAGGGGACGGAGACCCAGTACTTC | CSVHPGQGTETQYF
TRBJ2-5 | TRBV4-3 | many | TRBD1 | TGCGCCAGCAGCCCTGGACAGGGGGCCGGAGAGACCCAGTACTTC | CASSPGQGAGETQYF
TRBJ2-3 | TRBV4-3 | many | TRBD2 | TGCGCCAGCAGCCAAGTACTAGCGGGAGAGGGTACGCAGTATTTT | CASSQVLAGEGTQYF
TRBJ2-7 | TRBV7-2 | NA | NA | TGTGCCAGCAGCTTAGGTTCCCCGGCACTGGGCTACGAGCAGTACTTC | CASSLGSPALGYEQYF
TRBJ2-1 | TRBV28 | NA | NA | TGTGCCAGCAGTTCAAACAGGACTCCCTACAATGAGCAGTTCTTC | CASSSNRTPYNEQFF
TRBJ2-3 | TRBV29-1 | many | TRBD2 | TGCAGCGTTGACCCCGCACTAGCGGGGAATACGCAGTATTTT | CSVDPALAGNTQYF
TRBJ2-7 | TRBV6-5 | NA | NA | TGTGCCAGCAGTTACTCGTCACGGACAGCCAAGGGCGAGCAGTACTTC | CASSYSSRTAKGEQYF
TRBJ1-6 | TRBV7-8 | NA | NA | TGTGCCAGCAGCTTAACAGGGCCGGATTCACCCCTCCACTTT | CASSLTGPDSPLHF
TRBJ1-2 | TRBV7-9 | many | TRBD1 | TGTGCCAGCAGCACGGACAGGTGGTATGGCTACACCTTC | CASSTDRWYGYTF
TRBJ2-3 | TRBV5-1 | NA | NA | TGCGCCAGCAGCTACGACGGACGTCCGAACACAGATACGCAGTATTTT | CASSYDGRPNTDTQYF
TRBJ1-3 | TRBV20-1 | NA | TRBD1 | TGCAGTGCACAGGGGGCGTTGGGAAACACCATATATTTT | CSAQGALGNTIYF
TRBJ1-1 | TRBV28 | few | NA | TGTGCCAGCAGTTTCGTGAGCACTGAAGCTTTCTTT | CASSFVSTEAFF
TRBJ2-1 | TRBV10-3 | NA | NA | TGTGCCATCAGTGGGGGGAGTGAGCAGTTCTTC | CAISGGSEQFF
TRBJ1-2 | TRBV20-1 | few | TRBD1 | TGCAGTGCTAGTACAGGGGGCACTGGCTACACCTTC | CSASTGGTGYTF
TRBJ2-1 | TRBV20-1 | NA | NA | TGCAGTGCTCCCGGGGGTGGCAATGAGCAGTTCTTC | CSAPGGGNEQFF
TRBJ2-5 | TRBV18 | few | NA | TGTGCCAGCTCACCACGACTGGGAGAGACCCAGTACTTC | CASSPRLGETQYF
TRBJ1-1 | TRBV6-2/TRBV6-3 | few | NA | TGTGCCAGCAGTTACTCCAATACAGGGAATGCTGAAGCTTTCTTT | CASSYSNTGNAEAFF
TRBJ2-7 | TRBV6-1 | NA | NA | TGTGCCAGCAGTGGATCGGGGTCTTACGAGCAGTACTTC | CASSGSGSYEQYF
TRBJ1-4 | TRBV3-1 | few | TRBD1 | TGTACCAGCAGCCTAACCGGGACAGGCGCAACTAATGAAAAACTGTTTTTT | CTSSLTGTGATNEKLFF
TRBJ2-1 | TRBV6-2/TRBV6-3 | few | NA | TGTGCCAGCAGTTCCATTCCCCATGAGCAGTTCTTC | CASSSIPHEQFF
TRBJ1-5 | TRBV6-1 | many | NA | TGTGCCAGCAGGCCGGGAGGAAATCAGCCCCAGCATTTT | CASRPGGNQPQHF
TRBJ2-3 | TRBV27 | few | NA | TGTGCCAGCACAGATACGCAGTATTTT | CASTDTQYF